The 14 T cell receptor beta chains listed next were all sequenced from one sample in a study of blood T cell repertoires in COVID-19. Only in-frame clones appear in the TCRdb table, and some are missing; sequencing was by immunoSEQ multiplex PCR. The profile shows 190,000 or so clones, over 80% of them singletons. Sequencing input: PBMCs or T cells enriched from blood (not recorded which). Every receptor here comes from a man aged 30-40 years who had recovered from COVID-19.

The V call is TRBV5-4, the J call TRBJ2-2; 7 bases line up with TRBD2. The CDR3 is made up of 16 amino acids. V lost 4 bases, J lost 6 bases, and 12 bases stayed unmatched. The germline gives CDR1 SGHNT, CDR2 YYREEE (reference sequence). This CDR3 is CASSPNGLAAPGELFF. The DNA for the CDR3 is TGTGCCAGCAGCCCAAACGGGCTAGCGGCTCCCGGGGAGCTGTTTTTT.

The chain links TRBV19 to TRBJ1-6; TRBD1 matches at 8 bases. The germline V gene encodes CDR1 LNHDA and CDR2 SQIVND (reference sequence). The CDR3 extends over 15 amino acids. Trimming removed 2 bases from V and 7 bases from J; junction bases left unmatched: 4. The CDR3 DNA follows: TGTGCCAGTAGTATATTCGCAGGGGGCAATTCACCCCTCCACTTT. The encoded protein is CASSIFAGGNSPLHF.

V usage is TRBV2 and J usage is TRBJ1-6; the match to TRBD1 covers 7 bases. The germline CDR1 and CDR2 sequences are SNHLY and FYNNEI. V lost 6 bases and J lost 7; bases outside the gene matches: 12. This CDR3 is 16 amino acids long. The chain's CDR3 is CASSEYWTGSNSPLHF. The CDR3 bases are TGTGCCAGCAGCGAATACTGGACAGGTTCAAATTCACCCCTCCACTTT.

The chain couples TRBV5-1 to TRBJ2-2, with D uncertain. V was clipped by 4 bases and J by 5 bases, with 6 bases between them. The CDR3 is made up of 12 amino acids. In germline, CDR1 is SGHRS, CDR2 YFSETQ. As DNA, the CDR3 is TGCGCCAGCAGCCAAGAGACCGGGGAGCTGTTTTTT. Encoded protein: CASSQETGELFF.

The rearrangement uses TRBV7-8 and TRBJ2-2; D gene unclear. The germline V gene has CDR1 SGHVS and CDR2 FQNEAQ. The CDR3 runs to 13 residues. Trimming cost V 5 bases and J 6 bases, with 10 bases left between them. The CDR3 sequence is CASSRLGAGELFF. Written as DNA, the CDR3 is TGTGCCAGCAGCCGCCTAGGTGCCGGGGAGCTGTTTTTT.

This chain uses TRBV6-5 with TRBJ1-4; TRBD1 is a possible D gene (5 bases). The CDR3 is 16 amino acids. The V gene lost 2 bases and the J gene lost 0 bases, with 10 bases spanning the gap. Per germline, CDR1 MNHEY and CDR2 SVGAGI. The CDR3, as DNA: TGTGCCAGCAGTTACGCGTTGACAGCAACTAATGAAAAACTGTTTTTT. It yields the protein CASSYALTATNEKLFF.

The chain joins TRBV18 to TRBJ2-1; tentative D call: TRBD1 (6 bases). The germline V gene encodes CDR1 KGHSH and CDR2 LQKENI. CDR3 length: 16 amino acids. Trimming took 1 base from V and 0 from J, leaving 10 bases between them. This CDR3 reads CASSPRQGSSYNEQFF. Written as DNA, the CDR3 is TGTGCCAGCTCACCACGTCAGGGGAGCTCCTACAATGAGCAGTTCTTC.

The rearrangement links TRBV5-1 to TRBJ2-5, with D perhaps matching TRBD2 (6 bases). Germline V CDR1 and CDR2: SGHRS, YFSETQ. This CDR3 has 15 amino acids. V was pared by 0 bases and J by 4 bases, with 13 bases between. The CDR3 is CASSLESGVAETQYF. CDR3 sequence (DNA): TGCGCCAGCAGCTTGGAGTCGGGGGTGGCAGAGACCCAGTACTTC.

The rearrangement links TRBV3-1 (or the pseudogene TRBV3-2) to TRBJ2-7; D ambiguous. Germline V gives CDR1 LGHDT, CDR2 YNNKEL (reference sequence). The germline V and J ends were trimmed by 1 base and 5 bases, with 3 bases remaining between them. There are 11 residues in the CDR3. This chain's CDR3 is CASSQVNEQYF. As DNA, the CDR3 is TGTGCCAGCAGCCAAGTAAACGAGCAGTACTTC.

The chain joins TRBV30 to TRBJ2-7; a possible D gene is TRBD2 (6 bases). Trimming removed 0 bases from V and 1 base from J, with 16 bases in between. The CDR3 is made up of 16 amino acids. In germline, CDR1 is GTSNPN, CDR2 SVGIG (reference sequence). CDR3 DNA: TGTGCCTGGAGTGTTGCTGGGCGGGGTATGTCCTACGAGCAGTACTTC. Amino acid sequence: CAWSVAGRGMSYEQYF.

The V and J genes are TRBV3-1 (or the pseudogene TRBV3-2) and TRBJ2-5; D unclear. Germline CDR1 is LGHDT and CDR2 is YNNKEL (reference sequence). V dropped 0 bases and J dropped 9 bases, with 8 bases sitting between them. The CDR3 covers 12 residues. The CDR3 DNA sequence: TGTGCCAGCAGCCAAGATCTTGAGGCCCAGTACTTC. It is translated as CASSQDLEAQYF.

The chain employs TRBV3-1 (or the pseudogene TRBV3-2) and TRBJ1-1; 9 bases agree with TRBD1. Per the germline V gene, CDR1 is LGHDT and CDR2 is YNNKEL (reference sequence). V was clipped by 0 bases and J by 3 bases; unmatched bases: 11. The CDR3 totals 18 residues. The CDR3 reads CASSQETTGTGYDTEAFF. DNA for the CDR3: TGTGCCAGCAGCCAAGAAACCACCGGGACAGGGTACGACACTGAAGCTTTCTTT.

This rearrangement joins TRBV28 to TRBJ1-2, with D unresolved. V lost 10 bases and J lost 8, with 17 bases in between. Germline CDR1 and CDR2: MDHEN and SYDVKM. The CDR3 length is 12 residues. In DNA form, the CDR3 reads TGTGCCATCGCTGACGTGGCGGCAGGCTACACCTTC. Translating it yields CAIADVAAGYTF.

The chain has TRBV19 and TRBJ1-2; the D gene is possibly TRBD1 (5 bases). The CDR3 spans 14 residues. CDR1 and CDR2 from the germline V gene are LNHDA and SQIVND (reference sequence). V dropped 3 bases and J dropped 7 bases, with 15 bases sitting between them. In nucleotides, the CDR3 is TGTGCCAGTAGTATGGGTAGGGGATCAGGTGGCTACACCTTC. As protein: CASSMGRGSGGYTF. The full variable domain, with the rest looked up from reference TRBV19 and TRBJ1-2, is DGGITQSPKYLFRKEGQNVTLSCEQNLNHDAMYWYRQDPGQGLRLIYYSQIVNDFQKGDIAEGYSVSREKKESFPLTVTSAQKNPTAFYLCASSMGRGSGGYTFGSGTRLTVV.